The text below deals with one T cell receptor beta chain. Sequencing of TCR beta was undertaken in CD8+ and CD4+ T cells derived from blood. The multiple sclerosis control group was made up of treatment-naive patients with stable or active relapsing-remitting disease. Negative isolation was used for CD8+ and CD4+ T cells and FACS enrichment for TEMRA cells. Reverse transcription of about 0.45 to 1 ug RNA used random hexamers. An immunoSEQ multiplex PCR amplified TCR beta CDR3 over 54 Vbeta and 13 Jbeta. TCRdb re-called the immunoSEQ multiplex PCR reads through MiXCR, storing one row per CDR3 protein. The table shows roughly 200,000 distinct CDR3 sequences, with 85% to 95% occurring only once. This entry belongs to a study of CD8 T cells in Susac syndrome. This CDR3 comprises 12 residues. Trimming removed 3 bases from V and 9 bases from J, with 12 bases in between. CDR1 is DFQATT, CDR2 SNEGSKA, per germline (reference sequence).

J is TRBJ2-1 and V is TRBV20-1; D may correspond to TRBD1 or TRBD2 (6 bases each). Specimen: CD8+ T cells from PBMCs. The receptor comes from a human donor with multiple sclerosis. For the CDR3, the DNA is TGCAGTGCTAGGCGTGGGGGGCCTGAGCAGTTCTTC. Encoded protein: CSARRGGPEQFF.